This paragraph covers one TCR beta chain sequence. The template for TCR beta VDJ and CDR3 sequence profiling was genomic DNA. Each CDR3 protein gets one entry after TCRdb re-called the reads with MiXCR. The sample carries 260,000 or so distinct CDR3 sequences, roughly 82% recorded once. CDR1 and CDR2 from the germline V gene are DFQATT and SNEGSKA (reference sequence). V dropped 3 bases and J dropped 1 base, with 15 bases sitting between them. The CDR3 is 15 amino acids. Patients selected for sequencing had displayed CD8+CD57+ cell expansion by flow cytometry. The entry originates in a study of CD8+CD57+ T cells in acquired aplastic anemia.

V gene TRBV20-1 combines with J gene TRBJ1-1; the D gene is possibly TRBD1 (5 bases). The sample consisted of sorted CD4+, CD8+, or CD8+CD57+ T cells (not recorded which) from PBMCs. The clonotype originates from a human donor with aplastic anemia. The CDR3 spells CSASPWGRKNTEAFF. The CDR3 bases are TGCAGTGCTAGTCCTTGGGGACGCAAGAACACTGAAGCTTTCTTT.